The 26 T cell receptor beta chains listed next were all sequenced from one sample in a study of early T cells in non-severe SARS-CoV-2 infection. MiXCR, run by TCRdb on the 5' RACE reads, gives a single entry per CDR3 protein. The sample includes about 98,000 distinct CDR3 sequences, roughly an eighth of them seen just once. Sequenced material: whole blood. These receptors were taken from an adult who was a healthcare worker with PCR-confirmed SARS-CoV-2 infection or an uninfected control (not recorded which).

This clonotype was detected a few times. V and J are TRBV25-1 and TRBJ2-7; 7 bases line up with TRBD2. J gave up 7 bases and V 0 bases, and 12 bases lay outside the gene matches. The CDR3 contains 16 residues. Per germline, CDR1 MGHDK and CDR2 SYGVNS. The CDR3 spells CASSEYKGGMAWEQYF. DNA of the CDR3: TGTGCCAGCAGTGAATATAAGGGAGGGATGGCATGGGAGCAGTACTTC.

To note about this clonotype: It may be a read error: a sequence one base away is much more abundant. This chain connects TRBV7-8 to TRBJ2-2; 7 bases are a match to TRBD1. Trimming removed 4 bases from V and 7 bases from J; junction bases left unmatched: 12. Germline CDR1 SGHVS, CDR2 FQNEAQ. This CDR3 comprises 16 residues. CDR3 sequence (DNA): TGTGCCAGCAGCTCGTACTGGACAGGATACATCGGGGAGCTGTTTTTT. This gives the protein CASSSYWTGYIGELFF.

This chain connects TRBV9 to TRBJ2-1, with D unresolved. V was pared by 0 bases and J by 4 bases, with 8 bases between. From germline, CDR1 is SGDLS and CDR2 YYNGEE. This CDR3 is 14 amino acids long. The CDR3 is CASSVEGSYNEQFF. Here the CDR3 DNA reads TGTGCCAGCAGCGTAGAAGGATCTTACAATGAGCAGTTCTTC.

This clonotype occurred a few times. The chain joins TRBV7-9 to TRBJ1-1; 8 bases agree with TRBD1. After removal of 0 bases from V and 8 bases from J, the junction contained 5 bases not matched to a gene. From germline, CDR1 is SEHNR and CDR2 FQNEAQ (reference sequence). The CDR3 loop spans 14 amino acids. In DNA form, the CDR3 reads TGTGCCAGCAGCTTAGCAGGTAGGACAGGGGAAGCTTTCTTT. Protein: CASSLAGRTGEAFF.

This clonotype appeared many times. This sequence joins TRBV4-2 and TRBJ2-1, with 14 nucleotides matching TRBD2. CDR1 and CDR2 from the germline V gene are LGHNA and YNFKEQ. The CDR3 has 16 residues. V was pared by 0 bases and J by 9 bases, with 4 bases of the junction left unmatched. The CDR3 DNA reads TGTGCCAGCAGCCAAGAGGGACTAGCGGGAGCCGGTGAGCAGTTCTTC. The encoded protein is CASSQEGLAGAGEQFF.

The chain combines TRBV20-1 with TRBJ1-1; D possibly corresponds to TRBD1 (5 bases). The CDR3 has 15 amino acids. Germline-derived CDR1 and CDR2 are DFQATT and SNEGSKA (reference sequence). Trimming pared 0 bases from V and 4 bases from J, leaving 15 bases between. The CDR3 nucleotides are TGCAGTGCTAGAGATCCGGGGGAGTGGAGCACTGAAGCTTTCTTT. As protein: CSARDPGEWSTEAFF.

V usage is TRBV27 and J usage is TRBJ1-5, with D unclear. Germline CDR1 and CDR2: MNHEY and SMNVEV (reference sequence). The CDR3 is made up of 15 amino acids. The ends were cut back, 3 bases at V and 2 bases at J, with 11 bases in the middle. The CDR3 DNA sequence: TGTGCCAGCAGTTTTGAGGGCCAAGGCAATCAGCCCCAGCATTTT. Translation: CASSFEGQGNQPQHF.

The chain combines TRBV6-2 or TRBV6-3 with TRBJ2-7, with 11 bases aligning to TRBD2. V shed 5 bases, J shed 2 bases, and the junction held 11 bases outside the gene matches. Germline V gene sequence: CDR1 MNHEY, CDR2 SVGEGT. This CDR3 has 17 residues. CDR3 bases: TGTGCCAGCAGTCCCACTAGCGGGAGTGATATAGCCTACGAGCAGTACTTC. Translated, it gives CASSPTSGSDIAYEQYF.

V and J are TRBV5-1 and TRBJ2-6, with D perhaps TRBD1 (5 bases). Germline V gene lookup returns CDR1 SGHRS and CDR2 YFSETQ. V dropped 0 bases and J dropped 4 bases, with 8 bases sitting between them. The CDR3 totals 15 residues. CDR3 nucleotides: TGCGCCAGCAGCTTGGAAGGGGTCGGGGCCAACGTCCTGACTTTC. It specifies CASSLEGVGANVLTF. Variable domain in full (rest from reference TRBV5-1 and TRBJ2-6): KAGVTQTPRYLIKTRGQQVTLSCSPISGHRSVSWYQQTPGQGLQFLFEYFSETQRNKGNFPGRFSGRQFSNSRSEMNVSTLELGDSALYLCASSLEGVGANVLTFGAGSRLTVL.

This clonotype was counted only a few times. This rearrangement joins TRBV5-1 to TRBJ1-1, with TRBD1 matching over 8 bases. The ends lost 3 bases at V and 1 base at J; junction bases unmatched: 5. CDR1 is SGHRS and CDR2 is YFSETQ in the germline V gene. The length of the CDR3 is 15 residues. CDR3 loop: CASSWGDRPNTEAFF. CDR3 DNA sequence: TGCGCCAGCAGCTGGGGGGACAGGCCGAACACTGAAGCTTTCTTT.

The table lists this clonotype with a few counts. The chain uses TRBV5-1 and TRBJ1-4; D gene ambiguous. Trimming stripped 7 bases from V and 4 bases from J, with 8 bases between. The V gene's germline CDR1 is SGHRS and CDR2 YFSETQ. This CDR3 is built from 12 residues. DNA for the CDR3: TGCGCCAGCTCGGGCGGTAATGAAAAACTGTTTTTT. It translates to CASSGGNEKLFF.

The rearrangement links TRBV7-2 to TRBJ1-1; tentative D call: TRBD1 (5 bases). This CDR3 contains 13 residues. Germline V gene sequence: CDR1 SGHTA, CDR2 FQGNSA. The V gene lost 7 bases and the J gene lost 1 base, with 10 bases spanning the gap. Written as DNA, the CDR3 is TGTGCCAGCACCCTTAGGGGGAACACTGAAGCTTTCTTT. Its protein product is CASTLRGNTEAFF.

The V gene is TRBV4-1, the J gene TRBJ1-1, with D tentatively TRBD1 (5 bases). Germline CDR1 MGHRA, CDR2 YSYEKL. V lost 4 bases and J lost 4, with 19 bases in between. The CDR3 covers 16 residues. The CDR3 coding sequence is TGCGCCAGCAGCCCTCAGGGCCAGGGTGGGTCCACTGAAGCTTTCTTT. This codes for CASSPQGQGGSTEAFF.

This clonotype was observed a few times. The CDR3 sequence is CSVEDPGRVLHF. As DNA, the CDR3 is TGCAGCGTTGAAGATCCTGGACGGGTCCTCCACTTT. The chain couples TRBV29-1 to TRBJ1-6; no definite D call. The CDR3 covers 12 residues. Per the germline V gene, CDR1 is SQVTM and CDR2 is ANQGSEA. V lost 0 bases and J 15 bases, leaving 12 bases between the germline ends.

This chain joins TRBV10-3 and TRBJ1-1, with 7 bases aligning to TRBD1. The CDR3 consists of 14 residues. The germline V gene has CDR1 ENHRY and CDR2 SYGVKD. The junction had 8 bases not matched to a gene; V was cut back by 6 bases and J by 4 bases. This CDR3 reads CAIRKQGRGTEAFF. The CDR3 DNA reads as TGTGCCATCAGAAAACAGGGGCGAGGCACTGAAGCTTTCTTT.

The chain couples TRBV6-5 to TRBJ2-7; D remains unclear. This CDR3 spans 13 amino acids. CDR1 and CDR2 (germline): MNHEY, SVGAGI. Trimming stripped 5 bases from V and 3 bases from J, with 11 bases between. The CDR3 sequence: CASSKGYRYEQYF. The CDR3 nucleotides read TGTGCCAGCAGTAAGGGATATCGCTACGAGCAGTACTTC.

J is TRBJ2-7 and V is TRBV7-8; 9 bases align to TRBD1. CDR3 size: 14 residues. V was pared by 5 bases and J by 4 bases, with 6 bases of the junction left unmatched. Germline CDR1 and CDR2: SGHVS and FQNEAQ. The CDR3: CASSVGQGRYEQYF. CDR3 nucleotides: TGTGCCAGCAGCGTTGGACAGGGGAGGTACGAGCAGTACTTC.

This clonotype was counted a few times. The chain combines TRBV19 with TRBJ2-3; D gene uncertain. Trimming stripped 3 bases from V and 0 bases from J, with 7 bases between. The CDR3 has 14 residues. The germline CDR1 and CDR2 sequences are LNHDA and SQIVND (reference sequence). The CDR3 is CASSIEFSTDTQYF. CDR3 bases: TGTGCCAGTAGTATCGAGTTTAGCACAGATACGCAGTATTTT.

This clonotype was observed at least ten times. The chain has TRBV10-1 and TRBJ1-2; D gene uncertain. Per germline, CDR1 WNHNN and CDR2 SYGVQD (reference sequence). The length of the CDR3 is 11 residues. The CDR3 DNA reads TGCGCGACTTCCGAGGGCTATGGCTACACCTTC. It yields the protein CATSEGYGYTF.

This clonotype was seen many times. The chain recombines TRBV13 with TRBJ2-5, with D hard to call. Germline-derived CDR1 and CDR2 are PRHDT and FYEKMQ (reference sequence). V dropped 5 bases and J dropped 2 bases, with 9 bases sitting between them. The CDR3 sequence is 13 residues long. The CDR3 nucleotides read TGTGCCAGCAGCCCCCGCCTTCAAGAGACCCAGTACTTC. Its protein is CASSPRLQETQYF.

The chain carries TRBV7-6 and TRBJ2-3; tentative D call: TRBD1 (7 bases). Trimming pared 5 bases from V and 4 bases from J, leaving 19 bases between. The germline V gene encodes CDR1 SGHVS and CDR2 FNYEAQ. This CDR3 is built from 16 residues. CDR3 loop: CASSRQAGGQADTQYF. The DNA of the CDR3 is TGTGCCAGCAGCCGCCAAGCAGGGGGGCAAGCAGATACGCAGTATTTT.

The J gene is TRBJ1-1, the V gene TRBV6-1, with D possibly being TRBD1 (6 bases). V lost 4 bases to trimming and J lost 5 bases, with 8 bases between them. This CDR3 has 12 amino acids. Germline lookup yields CDR1 MNHNS and CDR2 SASEGT. CDR3 loop: CASSVDRTEAFF. The CDR3 coding sequence is TGTGCCAGCAGTGTAGACAGGACTGAAGCTTTCTTT.

For this clonotype: Mismatch with germline at one junction end may stem from a read error. CDR3 sequence reads: CAGLGPNEQFF. The CDR3 nucleotides read TGTGCCGGCCTAGGCCCCAATGAACAGTTCTTC. The chain recombines TRBV2 with TRBJ2-1; D is unresolved. The CDR3 has 11 residues. Per germline, CDR1 SNHLY and CDR2 FYNNEI.

This chain connects TRBV7-6 to TRBJ2-3; 9 bases agree with TRBD2. Germline CDR1 SGHVS, CDR2 FNYEAQ. CDR3 length: 14 amino acids. The V and J ends lost 4 bases and 1 base, in that order; junction bases with no gene match: 0. CDR3 DNA: TGTGCCAGCAGCTGGACTAGCGGCACAGATACGCAGTATTTT. It codes for CASSWTSGTDTQYF.

This clonotype has more than one count but fewer than ten. The gene calls are TRBV20-1 and TRBJ2-7; TRBD2 matches at 9 bases. Unmatched junction bases numbered 4, after V lost 2 bases and J lost 2 bases. The CDR3 covers 14 residues. Germline values: CDR1 DFQATT, CDR2 SNEGSKA (reference sequence). The CDR3 sequence is CSARSLAGTYEQYF. The CDR3, as DNA: TGCAGTGCTAGATCACTAGCGGGTACCTACGAGCAGTACTTC.

The V and J genes are TRBV30 and TRBJ2-1, with 10 bases aligning to TRBD2. CDR1 and CDR2 from the germline V gene are GTSNPN and SVGIG (reference sequence). V trimming: 0 bases; J trimming: 3 bases; junction bases outside the gene matches: 2. The CDR3 contains 15 residues. The CDR3 nucleotides are TGTGCCTGGAGTGTAGCGGGAGGGATCTACAATGAGCAGTTCTTC. Protein sequence: CAWSVAGGIYNEQFF.